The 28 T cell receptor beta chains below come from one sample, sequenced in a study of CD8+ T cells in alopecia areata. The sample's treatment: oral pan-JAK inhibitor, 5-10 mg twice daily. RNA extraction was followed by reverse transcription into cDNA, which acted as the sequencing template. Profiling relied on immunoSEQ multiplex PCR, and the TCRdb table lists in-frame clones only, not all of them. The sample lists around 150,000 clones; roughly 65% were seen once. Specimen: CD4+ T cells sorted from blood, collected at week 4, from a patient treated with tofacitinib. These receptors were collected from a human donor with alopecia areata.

CDR3 sequence reads: CSVVRPSYEQYF. In nucleotides, the CDR3 is TGCAGCGTTGTGCGGCCTTCCTACGAGCAGTACTTC. The chain has TRBV29-1 and TRBJ2-7; D uncertain. This CDR3 has 12 amino acids. The germline CDR1 and CDR2 sequences are SQVTM and ANQGSEA. Trimming removed 4 bases from V and 1 base from J, with 8 bases in between.

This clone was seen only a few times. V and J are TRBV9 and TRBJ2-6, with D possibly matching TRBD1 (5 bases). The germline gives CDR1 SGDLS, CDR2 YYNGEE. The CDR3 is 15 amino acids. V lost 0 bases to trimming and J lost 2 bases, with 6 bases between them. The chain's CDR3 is CASSVAGTGANVLTF. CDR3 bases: TGTGCCAGCAGCGTAGCAGGGACTGGGGCCAACGTCCTGACTTTC.

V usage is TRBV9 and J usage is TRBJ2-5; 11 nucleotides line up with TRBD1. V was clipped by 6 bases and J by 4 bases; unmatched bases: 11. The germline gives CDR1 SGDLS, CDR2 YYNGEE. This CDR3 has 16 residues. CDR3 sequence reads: CASTTGQGAGGETQYF. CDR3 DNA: TGTGCCAGCACCACCGGACAGGGGGCGGGGGGAGAGACCCAGTACTTC.

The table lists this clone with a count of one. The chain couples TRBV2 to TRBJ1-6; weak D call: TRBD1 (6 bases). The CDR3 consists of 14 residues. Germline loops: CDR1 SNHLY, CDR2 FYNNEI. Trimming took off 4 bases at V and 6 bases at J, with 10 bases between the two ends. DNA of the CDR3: TGTGCCAGCAGTGTCCAGGGGTCTAATTCACCCCTCCACTTT. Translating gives CASSVQGSNSPLHF.

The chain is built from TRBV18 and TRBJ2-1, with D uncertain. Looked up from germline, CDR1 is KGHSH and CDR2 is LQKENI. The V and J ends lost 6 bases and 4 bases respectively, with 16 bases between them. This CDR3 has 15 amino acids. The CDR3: CASSSLQLRYNEQFF. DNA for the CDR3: TGTGCCAGCTCGTCCCTACAGCTTCGATACAATGAGCAGTTCTTC. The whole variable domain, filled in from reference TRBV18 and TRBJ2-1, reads NAGVMQNPRHLVRRRGQEARLRCSPMKGHSHVYWYRQLPEEGLKFMVYLQKENIIDESGMPKERFSAEFPKEGPSILRIQQVVRGDSAAYFCASSSLQLRYNEQFFGPGTRLTVL.

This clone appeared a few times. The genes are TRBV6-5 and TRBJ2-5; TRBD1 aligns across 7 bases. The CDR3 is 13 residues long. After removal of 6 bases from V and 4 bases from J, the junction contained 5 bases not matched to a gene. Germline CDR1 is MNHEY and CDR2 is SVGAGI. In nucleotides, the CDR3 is TGTGCCAGCAGCCATAACAGGGGAGAGACCCAGTACTTC. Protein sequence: CASSHNRGETQYF.

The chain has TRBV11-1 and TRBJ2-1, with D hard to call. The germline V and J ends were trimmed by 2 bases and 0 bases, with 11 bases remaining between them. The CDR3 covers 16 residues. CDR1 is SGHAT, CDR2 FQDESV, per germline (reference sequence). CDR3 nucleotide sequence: TGTGCCAGCAGCTTAAGGCAGGCAAACTCCTACAATGAGCAGTTCTTC. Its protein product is CASSLRQANSYNEQFF.

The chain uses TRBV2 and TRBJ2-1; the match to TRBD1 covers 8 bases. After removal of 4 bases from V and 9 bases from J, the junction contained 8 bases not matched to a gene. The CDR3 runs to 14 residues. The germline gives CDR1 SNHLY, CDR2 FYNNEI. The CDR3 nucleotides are TGTGCCAGCAGTGCATATAGACAGGGGTCTGAGCAGTTCTTC. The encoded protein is CASSAYRQGSEQFF.

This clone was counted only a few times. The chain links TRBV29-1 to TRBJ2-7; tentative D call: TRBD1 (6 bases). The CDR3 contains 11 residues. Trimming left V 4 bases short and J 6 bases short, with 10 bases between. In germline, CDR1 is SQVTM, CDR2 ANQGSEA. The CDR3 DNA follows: TGCAGCGTTGCTACAGGGAGCGAGCAGTACTTC. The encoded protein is CSVATGSEQYF.

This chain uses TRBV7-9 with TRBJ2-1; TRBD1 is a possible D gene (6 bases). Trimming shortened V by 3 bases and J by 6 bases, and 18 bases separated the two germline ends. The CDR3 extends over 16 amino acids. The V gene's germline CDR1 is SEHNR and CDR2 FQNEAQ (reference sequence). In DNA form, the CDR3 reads TGTGCCAGCAGCTTGGGACATGGCAGGGTGGGCAATGAGCAGTTCTTC. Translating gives CASSLGHGRVGNEQFF. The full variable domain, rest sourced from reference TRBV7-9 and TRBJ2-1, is DTGVSQNPRHKITKRGQNVTFRCDPISEHNRLYWYRQTLGQGPEFLTYFQNEAQLEKSRLLSDRFSAERPKGSFSTLEIQRTEQGDSAMYLCASSLGHGRVGNEQFFGPGTRLTVL.

The CDR3 DNA sequence: TGTGCCAGCAGCCCCGGGGGGGAAGAGACCCAGTACTTC. Translating it yields CASSPGGEETQYF. The chain recombines TRBV25-1 with TRBJ2-5; 8 bases are a match to TRBD2. Germline assignment: CDR1 MGHDK and CDR2 SYGVNS. This CDR3 comprises 13 residues. V gave up 6 bases and J gave up 3 bases; unmatched junction bases: 3.

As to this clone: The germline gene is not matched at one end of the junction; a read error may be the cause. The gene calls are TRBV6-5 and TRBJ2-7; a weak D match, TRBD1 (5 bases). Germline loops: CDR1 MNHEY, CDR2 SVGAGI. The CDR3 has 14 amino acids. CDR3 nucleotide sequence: TGTGCCAGCAGTCACTCGAGACAGCCCTACGAGCAGTACTTC. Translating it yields CASSHSRQPYEQYF.

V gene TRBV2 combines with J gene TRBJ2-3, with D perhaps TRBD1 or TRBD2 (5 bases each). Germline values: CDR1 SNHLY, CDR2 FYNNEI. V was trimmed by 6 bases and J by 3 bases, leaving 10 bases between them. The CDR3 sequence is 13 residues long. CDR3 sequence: CASSRGITDTQYF. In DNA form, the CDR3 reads TGTGCCAGCAGCCGGGGCATAACAGATACGCAGTATTTT. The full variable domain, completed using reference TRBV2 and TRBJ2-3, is EPEVTQTPSHQVTQMGQEVILRCVPISNHLYFYWYRQILGQKVEFLVSFYNNEISEKSEIFDDQFSVERPDGSNFTLKIRSTKLEDSAMYFCASSRGITDTQYFGPGTRLTVL.

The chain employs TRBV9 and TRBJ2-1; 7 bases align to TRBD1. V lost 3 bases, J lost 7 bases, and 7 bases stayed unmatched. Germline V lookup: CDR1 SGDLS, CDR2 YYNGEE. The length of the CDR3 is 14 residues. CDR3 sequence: CASSAPGGWNEQFF. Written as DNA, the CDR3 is TGTGCCAGCAGCGCCCCAGGGGGTTGGAATGAGCAGTTCTTC.

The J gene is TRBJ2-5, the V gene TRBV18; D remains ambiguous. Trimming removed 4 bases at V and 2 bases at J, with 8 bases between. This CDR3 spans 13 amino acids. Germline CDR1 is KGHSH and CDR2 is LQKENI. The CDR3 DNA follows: TGTGCCAGCTCACGGGCAGCGCAAGAGACCCAGTACTTC. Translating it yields CASSRAAQETQYF.

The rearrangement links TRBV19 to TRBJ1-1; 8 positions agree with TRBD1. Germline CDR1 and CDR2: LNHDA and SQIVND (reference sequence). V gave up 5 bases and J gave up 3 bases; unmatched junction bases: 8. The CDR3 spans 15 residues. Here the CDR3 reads CASSPMGQAYTEAFF. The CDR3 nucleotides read TGTGCCAGTAGTCCCATGGGACAGGCCTACACTGAAGCTTTCTTT.

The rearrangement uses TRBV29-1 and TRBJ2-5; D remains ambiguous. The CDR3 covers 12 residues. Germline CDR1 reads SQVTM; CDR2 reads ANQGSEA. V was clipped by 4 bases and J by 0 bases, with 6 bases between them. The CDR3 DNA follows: TGCAGCGTTGTGGGGTACCAAGAGACCCAGTACTTC. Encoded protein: CSVVGYQETQYF.

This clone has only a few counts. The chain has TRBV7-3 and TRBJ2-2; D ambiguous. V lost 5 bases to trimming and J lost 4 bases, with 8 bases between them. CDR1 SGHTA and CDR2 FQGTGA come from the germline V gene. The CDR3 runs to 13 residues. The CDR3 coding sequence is TGTGCCAGCAGCCCCAATCCCACCGGGGAGCTGTTTTTT. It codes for CASSPNPTGELFF.

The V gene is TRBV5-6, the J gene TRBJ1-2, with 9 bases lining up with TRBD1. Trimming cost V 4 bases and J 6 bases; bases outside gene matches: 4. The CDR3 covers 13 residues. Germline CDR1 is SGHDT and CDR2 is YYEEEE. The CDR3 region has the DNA TGTGCCAGCAGCCCCGACAGGGGGGATGGCTACACCTTC. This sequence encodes CASSPDRGDGYTF. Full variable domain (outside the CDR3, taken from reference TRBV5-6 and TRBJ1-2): DAGVTQSPTHLIKTRGQQVTLRCSPKSGHDTVSWYQQALGQGPQFIFQYYEEEERQRGNFPDRFSGHQFPNYSSELNVNALLLGDSALYLCASSPDRGDGYTFGSGTRLTVV.

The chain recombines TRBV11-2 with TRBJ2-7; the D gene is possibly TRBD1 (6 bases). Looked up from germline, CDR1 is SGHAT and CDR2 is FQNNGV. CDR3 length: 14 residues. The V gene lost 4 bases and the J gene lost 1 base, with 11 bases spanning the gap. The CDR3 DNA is TGTGCCAGCAGCTCGCGGACAGAGTCCTACGAGCAGTACTTC. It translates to CASSSRTESYEQYF.

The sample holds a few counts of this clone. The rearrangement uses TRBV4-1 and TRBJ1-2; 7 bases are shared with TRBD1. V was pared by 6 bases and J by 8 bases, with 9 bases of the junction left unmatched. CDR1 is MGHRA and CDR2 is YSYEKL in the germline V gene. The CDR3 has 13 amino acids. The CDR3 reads CASRFTTGEGYTF. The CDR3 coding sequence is TGCGCCAGCAGATTTACTACAGGGGAAGGCTACACCTTC.

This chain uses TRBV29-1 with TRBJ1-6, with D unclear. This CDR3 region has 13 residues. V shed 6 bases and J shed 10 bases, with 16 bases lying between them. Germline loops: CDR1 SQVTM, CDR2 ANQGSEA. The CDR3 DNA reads TGCAGCGTGCGAGGAGTAAGAGGGTCACCCCTCCACTTT. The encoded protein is CSVRGVRGSPLHF.

The CDR3 spells CSGGGGGKAGNTIYF. CDR3 sequence (DNA): TGCAGCGGAGGAGGAGGGGGAAAGGCTGGAAACACCATATATTTT. This chain joins TRBV29-1 and TRBJ1-3; D is possibly TRBD1 (6 bases). This CDR3 has 15 residues. Trimming removed 7 bases from V and 2 bases from J, with 18 bases in between. Germline lookup yields CDR1 SQVTM and CDR2 ANQGSEA. Based on the CDR3 plus reference TRBV29-1 and TRBJ1-3, the full variable domain is SAVISQKPSRDICQRGTSLTIQCQVDSQVTMMFWYRQQPGQSLTLIATANQGSEATYESGFVIDKFPISRPNLTFSTLTVSNMSPEDSSIYLCSGGGGGKAGNTIYFGEGSWLTVV.

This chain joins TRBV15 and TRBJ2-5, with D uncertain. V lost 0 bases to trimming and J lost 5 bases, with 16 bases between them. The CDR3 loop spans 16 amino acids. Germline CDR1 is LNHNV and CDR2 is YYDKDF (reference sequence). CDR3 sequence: CATSRDRPNPGETQYF. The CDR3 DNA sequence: TGTGCCACCAGCAGAGATAGGCCCAACCCTGGGGAGACCCAGTACTTC. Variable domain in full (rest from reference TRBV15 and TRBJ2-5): DAMVIQNPRYQVTQFGKPVTLSCSQTLNHNVMYWYQQKSSQAPKLLFHYYDKDFNNEADTPDNFQSRRPNTSFCFLDIRSPGLGDTAMYLCATSRDRPNPGETQYFGPGTRLLVL.

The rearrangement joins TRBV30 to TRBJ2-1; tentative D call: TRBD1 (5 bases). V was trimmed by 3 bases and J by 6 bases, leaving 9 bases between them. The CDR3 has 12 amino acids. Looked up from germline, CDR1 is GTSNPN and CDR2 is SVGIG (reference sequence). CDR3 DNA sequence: TGTGCCTGGAGCCTCAGGGTCAATGAGCAGTTCTTC. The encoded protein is CAWSLRVNEQFF.

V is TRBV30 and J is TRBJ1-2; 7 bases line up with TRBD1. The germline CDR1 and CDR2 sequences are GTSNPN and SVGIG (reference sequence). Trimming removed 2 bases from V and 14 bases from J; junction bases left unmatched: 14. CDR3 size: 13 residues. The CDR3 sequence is CAWSLSGTEKGTF. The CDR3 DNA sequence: TGTGCCTGGAGTCTTTCCGGGACAGAAAAAGGTACCTTC.

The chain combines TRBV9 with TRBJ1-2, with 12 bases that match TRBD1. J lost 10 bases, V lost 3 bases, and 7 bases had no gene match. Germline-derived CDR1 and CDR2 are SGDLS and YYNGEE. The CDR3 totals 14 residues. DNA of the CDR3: TGTGCCAGCAGCGAAGGGACAGGGGGCGCATCCTACACCTTC. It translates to CASSEGTGGASYTF.

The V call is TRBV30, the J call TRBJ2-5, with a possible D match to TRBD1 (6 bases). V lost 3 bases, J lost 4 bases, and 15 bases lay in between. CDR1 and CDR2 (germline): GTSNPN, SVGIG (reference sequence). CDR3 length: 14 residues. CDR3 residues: CAWRALDSGETQYF. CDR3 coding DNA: TGTGCCTGGAGGGCCCTGGACAGTGGAGAGACCCAGTACTTC.